The 27 T cell receptor beta chains below were found in one sample sequenced in a study of identical twins. MiXCR, run by TCRdb on the 5' RACE reads, gives a single entry per CDR3 protein. The sample contains about 340,000 distinct CDR3 sequences, roughly 9% of which appear only once. Sequencing was done on a sample of naive T cells sorted from blood. All receptors derive from a woman between 45 and 65 years old in good health.

This clonotype was seen ten or more times. Germline is not matched at one junction end, which may reflect a read error. The chain joins TRBV29-1 to TRBJ1-1; the D is unclear. Germline V CDR1 and CDR2: SQVTM, ANQGSEA. The CDR3 runs 12 residues. CDR3: CSVEGMNTEAFF. CDR3 bases: TGCAGCGTAGAAGGAATGAACACTGAAGCTTTCTTT.

The chain carries TRBV6-6 and TRBJ1-1, with D uncertain. V was cut by 10 bases and J by 3 bases, with 21 bases left in between. This CDR3 has 15 amino acids. The germline V gene has CDR1 MNHNY and CDR2 SVGAGI (reference sequence). The CDR3 loop reads CAIRAPSTGYTEAFF. The CDR3 DNA sequence: TGTGCCATCCGGGCCCCATCGACCGGGTACACTGAAGCTTTCTTT.

This clonotype occurred a few times. The chain carries TRBV6-1 and TRBJ1-1; possible D gene TRBD1, 5 bases. V lost 10 bases and J 13 bases, leaving 25 bases between the germline ends. The CDR3 has 13 residues. From germline, CDR1 is MNHNS and CDR2 SASEGT. CDR3 sequence (DNA): TGTGCCACCGCACCGGTTCCTGGGGGTCTTTGTTTCTTT. This translates into CATAPVPGGLCFF.

This clonotype has a count of ten or more. The chain combines TRBV3-1 with TRBJ2-3, with 11 nucleotides matching TRBD2. The CDR3 contains 15 residues. The germline V gene has CDR1 LGHDT and CDR2 YNNKEL (reference sequence). V lost 6 bases, J lost 3 bases, and 5 bases stayed unmatched. CDR3 DNA: TGTGCCAGCAGGGAAGGACTAGCGGGTACAGATACGCAGTATTTT. Protein sequence: CASREGLAGTDTQYF.

This clonotype was seen many times. The chain is built from TRBV5-6 and TRBJ2-1, with 9 bases that match TRBD1. Trimming at V came to 1 base and at J to 7 bases, leaving 12 bases not matched to a gene. Germline CDR1 SGHDT, CDR2 YYEEEE. This CDR3 is built from 17 residues. DNA for the CDR3: TGTGCCAGCAGCTTGCTTGCCGACAGGGGGTCACGGAATGAGCAGTTCTTC. This gives the protein CASSLLADRGSRNEQFF.

There are a few counts of this clonotype. The chain recombines TRBV29-1 with TRBJ2-3, with TRBD1 identical over 11 bases. The CDR3 is 13 amino acids. Germline CDR1 SQVTM, CDR2 ANQGSEA. The CDR3 nucleotides are TGCGTCGGGACAGGGGGGGACACAGATACGCAGTATTTT. Its translation is CVGTGGDTDTQYF.

This chain connects TRBV27 to TRBJ2-7, with 8 bases fitting TRBD2. Per the germline V gene, CDR1 is MNHEY and CDR2 is SMNVEV (reference sequence). The CDR3 covers 17 residues. The trim removed 6 bases at V and 1 base at J, leaving 14 bases unmatched. CDR3 DNA sequence: TGTGCCAGCAGAATCCCAGACGGCGGGAGGATTTCCTACGAGCAGTACGTC. This sequence encodes CASRIPDGGRISYEQYV.

This clonotype was counted at least ten times. The J gene is TRBJ2-7, the V gene TRBV6-5, with 9 bases identical to TRBD2. The CDR3 has 16 residues. The J segment lost 2 bases and the V segment lost 2 bases, leaving 7 bases of the junction unmatched. Germline V gene lookup returns CDR1 MNHEY and CDR2 SVGAGI. The CDR3 bases are TGTGCCAGCAGTTACGCCCTTAGCGGGGGTGCCTACGAGCAGTACTTC. This gives the protein CASSYALSGGAYEQYF.

The V call is TRBV28, the J call TRBJ2-7, with a weak D call TRBD1 (6 bases). V lost 8 bases, J lost 5 bases, and 19 bases lay in between. CDR1 is MDHEN, CDR2 SYDVKM, per germline. The CDR3 is 14 amino acids. This CDR3 is CASYTGTHGHEQYF. The DNA of the CDR3 is TGTGCCAGCTATACCGGGACACATGGCCACGAGCAGTACTTC.

The V call is TRBV5-1, the J call TRBJ2-1; unclear D gene. The CDR3 has 12 amino acids. CDR1 is SGHRS, CDR2 YFSETQ, per germline. Trimming cost V 4 bases and J 5 bases, with 7 bases left between them. The CDR3 here is CASSQSDNEQFF. In DNA form, the CDR3 reads TGCGCCAGCAGCCAGTCCGACAATGAGCAGTTCTTC. The full variable domain, with the rest looked up from reference TRBV5-1 and TRBJ2-1, is KAGVTQTPRYLIKTRGQQVTLSCSPISGHRSVSWYQQTPGQGLQFLFEYFSETQRNKGNFPGRFSGRQFSNSRSEMNVSTLELGDSALYLCASSQSDNEQFFGPGTRLTVL.

Ten or more counts support this clonotype. The V gene is TRBV20-1, the J gene TRBJ2-7; D not resolved. Germline V gene sequence: CDR1 DFQATT, CDR2 SNEGSKA (reference sequence). V was shortened by 4 bases and J by 2 bases, with 12 bases between the two germline ends. The CDR3 runs to 13 residues. The CDR3 loop is CSATRSNTYEQYF. CDR3 DNA: TGCAGTGCTACCAGGTCCAATACCTACGAGCAGTACTTC.

This clonotype was seen a handful of times. The rearrangement links TRBV5-1 to TRBJ2-1; TRBD1 matches at 8 bases. CDR3 length: 15 amino acids. Germline CDR1 SGHRS, CDR2 YFSETQ. V trimming: 0 bases; J trimming: 10 bases; junction bases outside the gene matches: 9. As DNA, the CDR3 is TGCGCCAGCAGCTTGGAAGGACAGGGATCCAGGGAGCAGTTCTTC. Protein sequence: CASSLEGQGSREQFF.

CDR3 in amino acids: CASSLRQNTDTQYF. CDR3 sequence (DNA): TGTGCCAGCAGTTTAAGGCAGAACACAGATACGCAGTATTTT. This chain uses TRBV12-3 or TRBV12-4 with TRBJ2-3; no firm D call. Trimming stripped 2 bases from V and 2 bases from J, with 8 bases between. This CDR3 has 14 amino acids.

V and J are TRBV20-1 and TRBJ2-5; perhaps TRBD1 as D (6 bases). Germline V CDR1 and CDR2: DFQATT, SNEGSKA (reference sequence). This CDR3 has 11 residues. V was shortened by 6 bases and J by 3 bases, with 8 bases between the two germline ends. The CDR3 loop reads CSAGAKETQYF. For the CDR3, the DNA is TGCAGTGCGGGGGCCAAAGAGACCCAGTACTTC.

The sample holds many counts of this clonotype. V usage is TRBV3-1 and J usage is TRBJ1-1; no clear D gene. V was cut by 4 bases and J by 4 bases, with 10 bases left in between. This CDR3 is built from 13 residues. Germline values: CDR1 LGHDT, CDR2 YNNKEL (reference sequence). CDR3 loop: CASSPRWATEAFF. CDR3 nucleotides: TGTGCCAGCAGCCCCCGGTGGGCCACTGAAGCTTTCTTT.

This chain joins TRBV7-2 and TRBJ2-1, with 8 bases fitting TRBD2. V lost 3 bases and J lost 3; bases outside the gene matches: 7. The germline CDR1 and CDR2 sequences are SGHTA and FQGNSA. The CDR3 has 16 amino acids. The CDR3 reads CASSFHSGTSYNEQFF. CDR3 nucleotides: TGTGCCAGCAGCTTCCATTCCGGGACTAGCTACAATGAGCAGTTCTTC.

Ten or more counts support this clonotype. This rearrangement joins TRBV2 to TRBJ2-1; D unresolved. CDR3 length equals 13 residues. V was shortened by 4 bases and J by 4 bases, with 8 bases between the two germline ends. Looked up from germline, CDR1 is SNHLY and CDR2 is FYNNEI. CDR3 sequence reads: CASSVLPYNEQFF. DNA for the CDR3: TGTGCCAGCAGTGTCCTCCCGTACAATGAGCAGTTCTTC.

This clonotype was observed at least ten times. The chain combines TRBV20-1 with TRBJ2-1; tentatively, D is TRBD2 (6 bases). V was clipped by 6 bases and J by 7 bases, with 16 bases between them. Per the germline V gene, CDR1 is DFQATT and CDR2 is SNEGSKA (reference sequence). CDR3 length equals 13 residues. The CDR3 DNA sequence: TGCAGTGCCAGACCGGGGGAGAGTAATGAGCAGTTCTTC. Protein sequence: CSARPGESNEQFF.

The chain has TRBV4-1 and TRBJ1-1; 9 nucleotides line up with TRBD1. Germline lookup yields CDR1 MGHRA and CDR2 YSYEKL. The V and J ends lost 4 bases and 1 base, in that order; junction bases with no gene match: 7. This CDR3 spans 16 amino acids. The CDR3: CASSLGPGQGNTEAFF. For the CDR3, the DNA is TGCGCCAGCAGCCTTGGACCGGGACAGGGGAACACTGAAGCTTTCTTT.

This clonotype came up a few times. The rearrangement joins TRBV4-1 to TRBJ2-5, with D unresolved. V lost 1 base and J 3 bases, leaving 9 bases between the germline ends. Germline V gene sequence: CDR1 MGHRA, CDR2 YSYEKL. The CDR3 has 14 residues. In nucleotides, the CDR3 is TGCGCCAGCAGCCAAGGGCCGGCTAAAGAGACCCAGTACTTC. It yields the protein CASSQGPAKETQYF.

This clonotype was observed a handful of times. J is TRBJ2-7 and V is TRBV29-1, with D possibly being TRBD2 (6 bases). Germline loops: CDR1 SQVTM, CDR2 ANQGSEA. V dropped 2 bases and J dropped 2 bases, with 10 bases sitting between them. CDR3 length equals 13 residues. This CDR3 reads CSVESGTAYEQYF. DNA of the CDR3: TGCAGCGTTGAATCCGGGACTGCCTACGAGCAGTACTTC.

The rearrangement uses TRBV5-6 and TRBJ2-1; no firm D call. CDR1 is SGHDT and CDR2 is YYEEEE in the germline V gene. The CDR3 loop spans 14 amino acids. Trimming took 7 bases from V and 4 from J, leaving 15 bases between them. The CDR3 DNA reads TGTGCCAGCGAGCGACGTAGGCTATACAATGAGCAGTTCTTC. Translating gives CASERRRLYNEQFF.

The chain links TRBV5-1 to TRBJ2-7, with 7 bases identical to TRBD2. This CDR3 spans 15 amino acids. V shed 1 base, J shed 2 bases, and the junction held 6 bases outside the gene matches. Germline V gene lookup returns CDR1 SGHRS and CDR2 YFSETQ. CDR3 in DNA: TGCGCCAGCAGCTTGTTTAGCGGGTACACCTACGAGCAGTACTTC. Amino acid sequence: CASSLFSGYTYEQYF.

The chain links TRBV11-2 to TRBJ2-2; 9 bases match TRBD2. The CDR3 sequence is 16 residues long. V was clipped by 0 bases and J by 4 bases; unmatched bases: 3. Germline-derived CDR1 and CDR2 are SGHAT and FQNNGV. CDR3 sequence reads: CASSLDRLAVTGELFF. CDR3 nucleotides: TGTGCCAGCAGCTTAGATAGACTAGCGGTCACCGGGGAGCTGTTTTTT. The full variable domain, with the rest looked up from reference TRBV11-2 and TRBJ2-2, is EAGVAQSPRYKIIEKRQSVAFWCNPISGHATLYWYQQILGQGPKLLIQFQNNGVVDDSQLPKDRFSAERLKGVDSTLKIQPAKLEDSAVYLCASSLDRLAVTGELFFGEGSRLTVL.

The V call is TRBV4-1, the J call TRBJ2-7; D is tentatively TRBD1 or TRBD2 (5 bases each). CDR1 is MGHRA, CDR2 YSYEKL, per germline. V was shortened by 4 bases and J by 3 bases, with 13 bases between the two germline ends. CDR3 length: 14 residues. Here the CDR3 DNA reads TGCGCCAGCAGCCCTTGGGACCACGTCTACGAGCAGTACTTC. This translates into CASSPWDHVYEQYF.

The chain joins TRBV18 to TRBJ2-1; 11 bases align to TRBD2. The CDR3 is made up of 16 amino acids. J was trimmed by 4 bases and V by 6 bases; bases with no gene match: 8. Per the germline V gene, CDR1 is KGHSH and CDR2 is LQKENI. CDR3 in amino acids: CASSPPGLAEYNEQFF. CDR3 nucleotides: TGTGCCAGCTCGCCCCCGGGACTAGCGGAATACAATGAGCAGTTCTTC. Based on the CDR3 plus reference TRBV18 and TRBJ2-1, the full variable domain is NAGVMQNPRHLVRRRGQEARLRCSPMKGHSHVYWYRQLPEEGLKFMVYLQKENIIDESGMPKERFSAEFPKEGPSILRIQQVVRGDSAAYFCASSPPGLAEYNEQFFGPGTRLTVL.

This clonotype appeared many times. The chain carries TRBV5-1 and TRBJ2-4; D unclear. The CDR3 is 14 amino acids. CDR1 and CDR2 from the germline V gene are SGHRS and YFSETQ. Between the trimmed V and J ends, which lost 3 bases and 0 bases, there was a span of 7 bases. The DNA of the CDR3 is TGCGCCAGCAGCTCAACTTTAGCCAAAAACATTCAGTACTTC. Translated, it gives CASSSTLAKNIQYF.